Listed below are T cell receptor beta chains from one sample, sequenced in a study of blood T cell repertoires in COVID-19. The assay was immunoSEQ multiplex PCR, and TCRdb's table has in-frame clones only and misses some. The sample includes about 330,000 clones, about 83% of them seen just once. The sequencing input was peripheral blood. These receptors were obtained from a woman aged 45 to 65 with acute or convalescent COVID-19. Each CDR3 is given with its conserved first and last residue. D genes are given only for firm matches. Not all rows give a size; the values are once, few, many and, for expanded clones, a class.

TRBJ2-3	14	NA	TRBV6-6	NA	TGTGCCACCTCCCCCAGGGTGGGCACAGATACGCAGTATTTT	CATSPRVGTDTQYF
TRBJ2-3	17	TRBD2	TRBV3-1/TRBV3-2	NA	TGTGCCAGCAGCCCCTTGGGGACTAGGAGTCTCACAGATACGCAGTATTTT	CASSPLGTRSLTDTQYF
TRBJ1-5	15	NA	TRBV21-1	few	TGTGCCAGCAGCAAGGGCAGGGGTATCAATCAGCCCCAGCATTTT	CASSKGRGINQPQHF
TRBJ2-1	14	TRBD2	TRBV3-1/TRBV3-2	NA	TGTGCCAGCAGCCCGCGGGGGACCTACAATGAGCAGTTCTTC	CASSPRGTYNEQFF
TRBJ1-1	14	NA	TRBV2	NA	TGTGCCAGCAGTGAGGGCAGGCGGGGCACTGAAGCTTTCTTT	CASSEGRRGTEAFF
TRBJ2-1	14	NA	TRBV5-1	NA	TGCGCCAGCTGTCCGGACTACTCCTACAATGAGCAGTTCTTC	CASCPDYSYNEQFF
TRBJ2-7	16	TRBD2	TRBV27	NA	TGTGCCAGCAGTCGAGGACTAGCGGGAGGCACCTACGAGCAGTACTTC	CASSRGLAGGTYEQYF
TRBJ2-1	18	TRBD2	TRBV24-1	NA	TGTGCCACTGGGACTAGCGGGGGGTTAGTGGGTTCCTACAATGAGCAGTTCTTC	CATGTSGGLVGSYNEQFF
TRBJ2-3	15	NA	TRBV4-1	NA	TGCGCCAGCAGCCGGGCGGGGATTAGCACAGATACGCAGTATTTT	CASSRAGISTDTQYF
TRBJ2-2	11	NA	TRBV3-1/TRBV3-2	once	TGTGCCAGCAGCCATATCGGGGAGCTGTTTTTT	CASSHIGELFF
TRBJ1-5	17	TRBD1	TRBV20-1	NA	TGCAGTGCTAGTCGGACCACAGGGGGGACGGGCAATCAGCCCCAGCATTTT	CSASRTTGGTGNQPQHF
TRBJ2-7	14	TRBD1	TRBV7-9	NA	TGTGCCAGCAGCAACCGGGACAGGGGGTACGAGCAGTACTTC	CASSNRDRGYEQYF
TRBJ1-1	15	NA	TRBV4-3	NA	TGCGCCAGCAGCCAAGAGCACCCGAGGTACCCTGAAGCTTTCTTT	CASSQEHPRYPEAFF
TRBJ2-6	15	TRBD1	TRBV28	few	TGTGCCAGCCGGACAGGGCCCTCGGGGGCCAACGTCCTGACTTTC	CASRTGPSGANVLTF
TRBJ1-3	16	TRBD1	TRBV9	NA	TGTGCCAGCAGCGCCCCGAGAGGGAGGACAGGGAGGACCATATATTTT	CASSAPRGRTGRTIYF
TRBJ1-2	13	NA	TRBV3-1/TRBV3-2	NA	TGTGCCAGCAGTCCCGGGGGGGTCAATGGCTACACCTTC	CASSPGGVNGYTF
TRBJ2-5	14	NA	TRBV10-3	few	TGTGCCATCAGTGAGTCGGGGGGTGAGGAGACCCAGTACTTC	CAISESGGEETQYF
TRBJ1-1	15	TRBD1	TRBV4-2	NA	TGTGCCAGCAGCCAAGATCGACAGGGGGGTACTGAAGCTTTCTTT	CASSQDRQGGTEAFF
TRBJ2-3	14	TRBD1	TRBV6-2/TRBV6-3	NA	TGTGCCAGCAGTTATGGGGACAGCCCAGATACGCAGTATTTT	CASSYGDSPDTQYF
TRBJ2-7	13	NA	TRBV6-5	NA	TGTGCCAGCAGTTACCGGGAATCCTACGAGCAGTACTTC	CASSYRESYEQYF
TRBJ2-1	18	NA	TRBV24-1	NA	TGTGCCACGGGGTCCGGGGGGCTAAAAACGGGTGGAAGGAATGAGCAGTTCTTC	CATGSGGLKTGGRNEQFF
TRBJ1-4	14	NA	TRBV18	NA	TGTGCCAGCTCACCACAGGGCTGGGAGGAAAAACTGTTTTTT	CASSPQGWEEKLFF
TRBJ2-7	12	NA	TRBV29-1	few	TGCAGCGTCGGAAGAACAGGGCACGAGCAGTACTTC	CSVGRTGHEQYF
TRBJ2-1	15	TRBD2	TRBV7-6	NA	TGTGCCAGCAGCTTACTAGCGGGAGTCTACAATGAGCAGTTCTTC	CASSLLAGVYNEQFF
TRBJ1-4	13	NA	TRBV19	NA	TGTGCCAGTAGGGCGTGGAGTGGTGAAAAACTGTTTTTT	CASRAWSGEKLFF
TRBJ2-3	15	TRBD2	TRBV3-1/TRBV3-2	NA	TGTGCCAGCAGCCAAGGAGCGGGAGGGTCAGATACGCAGTATTTT	CASSQGAGGSDTQYF
TRBJ2-7	15	TRBD2	TRBV7-2	NA	TGTGCCAGCAGCCCTAGACTAGCGGGGACTGATGAGCAGTACTTC	CASSPRLAGTDEQYF
TRBJ2-7	12	NA	TRBV28	NA	TGTGCCAGCAGTAGCGGAGGTAGGGAGCAGTACTTC	CASSSGGREQYF
TRBJ1-5	14	NA	TRBV9	few	TGTGCCAGCAGCGTATCAATTGGCCATCAGCCCCAGCATTTT	CASSVSIGHQPQHF
TRBJ1-5	14	NA	TRBV27	NA	TGTGCCAGCAGTTTATTTCCAGGGAATCAGCCCCAGCATTTT	CASSLFPGNQPQHF
TRBJ2-1	19	NA	TRBV6-2/TRBV6-3	NA	TGTGCCAGCAGTTTCTACCGACTCCAGCGGGCAACCTATAGTAATGAGCAGTTCTTC	CASSFYRLQRATYSNEQFF
TRBJ2-1	15	TRBD2	TRBV28	NA	TGTGCCAGCAGTCCCCCGGGACTAGCGTTAAATGAGCAGTTCTTC	CASSPPGLALNEQFF
TRBJ1-4	15	TRBD1	TRBV2	NA	TGTGCCAGCAGTGGACAGGGGGTTCCTAATGAAAAACTGTTTTTT	CASSGQGVPNEKLFF
TRBJ1-1	13	NA	TRBV27	NA	TGTGCCAGCTCGGACAGAAGGGGATTTGAAGCTTTCTTT	CASSDRRGFEAFF
TRBJ2-5	15	TRBD2	TRBV30	NA	TGTGCCTGGAGCCGCCTAGCGGGAATGCGGGAGACCCAGTACTTC	CAWSRLAGMRETQYF
TRBJ2-3	15	TRBD1	TRBV10-3	NA	TGTGCCATCAGTGAGGACAGGGGGCGCGGAGATACGCAGTATTTT	CAISEDRGRGDTQYF
TRBJ2-5	18	TRBD2	TRBV2	NA	TGTGCCAGCAGCCCCGGGCTAGCGGGAGTGCTTGTCCAAGAGACCCAGTACTTC	CASSPGLAGVLVQETQYF
TRBJ2-5	17	TRBD2	TRBV29-1	NA	TGCAGCGTTGACTCCTTCAGCGACGGACTAGAAAGGGAGACCCAGTACTTC	CSVDSFSDGLERETQYF
TRBJ2-2	16	TRBD2	TRBV5-1	NA	TGCGCCAGCAGCTTGCTAGCGGGAGACGACACCGGGGAGCTGTTTTTT	CASSLLAGDDTGELFF
TRBJ2-7	15	TRBD1	TRBV5-5	NA	TGTGCCAGCAGCTTGGCTGTAGAACAGGGGTACGAGCAGTACTTC	CASSLAVEQGYEQYF
TRBJ2-7	15	NA	TRBV2	NA	TGTGCCAGCAGTGTGACAGCAACCCTTTCCTACGAGCAGTACTTC	CASSVTATLSYEQYF
TRBJ2-7	19	TRBD2	TRBV5-1	NA	TGCGCCAGCAGCTTACCTCGACAGGGGACTAGCGGAAGTTTCTACGAGCAGTACTTC	CASSLPRQGTSGSFYEQYF
TRBJ2-7	15	TRBD1	TRBV18	NA	TGTGCCAGCTTCGTGCGGACAGGAGAGTCCTACGAGCAGTACTTC	CASFVRTGESYEQYF
TRBJ2-6	20	TRBD1	TRBV4-3	NA	TGCGCCAGCAGCCAAACAGGATGGGACAGCTTAAGCTCTGGGGCCAACGTCCTGACTTTC	CASSQTGWDSLSSGANVLTF
TRBJ1-1	17	NA	TRBV2	NA	TGTGCCAGCAGTTATACCTCGAGGGGCGGGGGGAACACTGAAGCTTTCTTT	CASSYTSRGGGNTEAFF
TRBJ1-3	14	NA	TRBV6-5	NA	TGTGCCAGCAGTTACGACAACGGTGGAAACACCATATATTTT	CASSYDNGGNTIYF
TRBJ2-1	13	NA	TRBV14	NA	TGTGCCAGCAGCCGTTTTCTTAGCGTTGAGCAGTTCTTC	CASSRFLSVEQFF
TRBJ2-7	13	NA	TRBV28	NA	TGTGCCAGCAGCCGAGGACAGAGCTACGAGCAGTACTTC	CASSRGQSYEQYF
TRBJ1-2	13	NA	TRBV3-1/TRBV3-2	NA	TGTGCCAGCAGCCAAGGTTATAACTATGGCTACACCTTC	CASSQGYNYGYTF
TRBJ2-1	15	NA	TRBV28	NA	TGTGCCAGCAGTTTCTCCGGGACCCCGGGGGAGGAGCAGTTCTTC	CASSFSGTPGEEQFF
TRBJ1-6	17	TRBD1	TRBV10-3	NA	TGTGCCATCAGTGAGGAGGGGGACAGCACTATAGGTTCACCCCTCCACTTT	CAISEEGDSTIGSPLHF
TRBJ2-1	16	NA	TRBV18	NA	TGTGCCAGCTCACCACAGGACAGACTGATTTCCAATGAGCAGTTCTTC	CASSPQDRLISNEQFF
TRBJ1-6	13	NA	TRBV29-1	NA	TGCAGCGTTGCGGACAGCGCAAATTCACCCCTCCACTTT	CSVADSANSPLHF
TRBJ1-1	15	TRBD1	TRBV9	NA	TGTGCCAGCAGCGTTACAGGGGGCAAGGGCACTGAAGCTTTCTTT	CASSVTGGKGTEAFF
TRBJ2-3	13	NA	TRBV7-2	once	TGTGCCAGCAGCTTACAGAGCACAGATACGCAGTATTTT	CASSLQSTDTQYF
TRBJ2-3	18	NA	TRBV14	NA	TGTGCCAGCAGCCAAGGGCGCAGGGCCCAATGGAGTTTGGATACGCAGTATTTT	CASSQGRRAQWSLDTQYF
TRBJ2-7	15	TRBD2	TRBV7-3	NA	TGTGCCAGCAGCTTAACTAGCGGGAGGACCTACGAGCAGTACTTC	CASSLTSGRTYEQYF
TRBJ1-6	15	NA	TRBV10-3	NA	TGTGCCATCAGTGAACAGGGCCGCGATAATTCACCCCTCCACTTT	CAISEQGRDNSPLHF
TRBJ2-5	18	TRBD2	TRBV4-2	NA	TGTGCCAGCAGCCTCCGGACTAGCGGGAGGGCATGGGCAGAGACCCAGTACTTC	CASSLRTSGRAWAETQYF
TRBJ2-1	15	NA	TRBV5-6	NA	TGTGCCAGCAGCTTGGTAGCGGACCCGAACAATGAGCAGTTCTTC	CASSLVADPNNEQFF